Sequencing of this TCR beta chain was carried out in a study of blood T cell repertoires in COVID-19. For the study at large: Samples came from the United States, Italy and Spain, spanning acute and convalescent COVID-19. Nucleic acid was either cDNA or gDNA, and it came from T cells, B-cell-depleted T cells, or PBMCs.

The V end lost 2 bases, the J end lost 5 bases, and 6 bases lay between the germline ends. The CDR3 spans 12 residues. Some clones are missing from TCRdb's copy, which holds only in-frame ones; the method was immunoSEQ multiplex PCR. The data contain around 200,000 clones, roughly four fifths of them singletons. The genes are TRBV12-3 or TRBV12-4 and TRBJ2-5; D unresolved. This clonotype was obtained from a human donor in a cohort sampled during active COVID-19. The sample consisted of peripheral blood. The chain's CDR3 is CASSLRVETQYF. The CDR3 coding sequence is TGTGCCAGCAGTTTACGGGTGGAGACCCAGTACTTC.